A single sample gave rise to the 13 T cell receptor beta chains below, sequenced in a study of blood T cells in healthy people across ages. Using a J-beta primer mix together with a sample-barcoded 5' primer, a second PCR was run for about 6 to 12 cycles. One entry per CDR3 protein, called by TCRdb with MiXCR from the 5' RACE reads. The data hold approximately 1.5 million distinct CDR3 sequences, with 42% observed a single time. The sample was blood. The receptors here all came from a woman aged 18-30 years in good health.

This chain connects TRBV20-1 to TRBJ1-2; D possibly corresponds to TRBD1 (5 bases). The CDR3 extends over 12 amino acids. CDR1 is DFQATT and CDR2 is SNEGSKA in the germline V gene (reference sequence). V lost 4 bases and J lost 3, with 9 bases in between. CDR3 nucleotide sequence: TGCAGTGCTACAGGGATTGACTATGGCTACACCTTC. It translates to CSATGIDYGYTF.

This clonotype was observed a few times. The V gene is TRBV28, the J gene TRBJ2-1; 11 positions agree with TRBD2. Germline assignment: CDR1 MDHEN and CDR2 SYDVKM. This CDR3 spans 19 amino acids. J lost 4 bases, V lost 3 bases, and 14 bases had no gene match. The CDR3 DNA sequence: TGTGCCAGCAGTTTTTCACCTTGGAGGGGGACTAGCGGATACAATGAGCAGTTCTTC. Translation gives CASSFSPWRGTSGYNEQFF.

CDR3 sequence reads: CATSTNRKLYSNQPQHF. The CDR3 bases are TGTGCCACCAGCACTAACAGGAAACTTTATAGCAATCAGCCCCAGCATTTT. This chain uses TRBV15 with TRBJ1-5; TRBD1 is a possible D gene (5 bases). This CDR3 spans 17 amino acids. Trimming shortened V by 4 bases and J by 0 bases, and 16 bases separated the two germline ends. CDR1 and CDR2 (germline): LNHNV, YYDKDF (reference sequence). Complete variable domain (other parts from reference TRBV15 and TRBJ1-5): DAMVIQNPRYQVTQFGKPVTLSCSQTLNHNVMYWYQQKSSQAPKLLFHYYDKDFNNEADTPDNFQSRRPNTSFCFLDIRSPGLGDTAMYLCATSTNRKLYSNQPQHFGDGTRLSIL.

CDR3 bases: TGCAGCGTTGGCGGGCGGGTTGCTGGCTACACCTTC. Translation gives CSVGGRVAGYTF. The rearrangement joins TRBV29-1 to TRBJ1-2; D is unresolved. The CDR3 has 12 residues. The V end lost 4 bases, the J end lost 7 bases, and 13 bases lay between the germline ends. Germline V CDR1 and CDR2: SQVTM, ANQGSEA.

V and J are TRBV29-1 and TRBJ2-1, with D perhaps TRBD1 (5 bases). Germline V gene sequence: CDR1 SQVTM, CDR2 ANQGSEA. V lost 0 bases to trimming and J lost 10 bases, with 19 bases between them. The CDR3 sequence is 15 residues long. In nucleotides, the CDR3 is TGCAGCGTTGAAGATTGGGGCAGGGTGGGCAGCGAGCAGTTCTTC. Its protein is CSVEDWGRVGSEQFF.

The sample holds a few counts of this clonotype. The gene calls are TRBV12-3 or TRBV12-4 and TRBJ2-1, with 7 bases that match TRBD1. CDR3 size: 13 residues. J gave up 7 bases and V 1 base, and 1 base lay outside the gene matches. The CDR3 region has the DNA TGTGCCAGCAGTTTAGAACAGGGGAATGAGCAGTTCTTC. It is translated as CASSLEQGNEQFF.

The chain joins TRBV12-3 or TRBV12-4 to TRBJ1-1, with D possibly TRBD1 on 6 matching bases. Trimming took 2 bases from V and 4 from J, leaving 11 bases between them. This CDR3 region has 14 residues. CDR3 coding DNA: TGTGCCAGCAGTTTAACAGGGATGAGCACTGAAGCTTTCTTT. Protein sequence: CASSLTGMSTEAFF.

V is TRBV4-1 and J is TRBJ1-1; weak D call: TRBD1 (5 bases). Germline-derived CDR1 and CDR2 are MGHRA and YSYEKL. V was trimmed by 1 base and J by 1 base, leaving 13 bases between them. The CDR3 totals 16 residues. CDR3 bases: TGCGCCAGCAGCCAAGGCGACCGGGACGGGAACACTGAAGCTTTCTTT. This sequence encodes CASSQGDRDGNTEAFF.

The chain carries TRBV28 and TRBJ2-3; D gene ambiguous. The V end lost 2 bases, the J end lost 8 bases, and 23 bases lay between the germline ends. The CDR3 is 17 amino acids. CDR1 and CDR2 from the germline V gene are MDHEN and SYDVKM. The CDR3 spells CASSLRYRQLLGSTQYF. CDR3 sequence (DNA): TGTGCCAGCAGTTTAAGGTACCGCCAACTGCTTGGGTCTACGCAGTATTTT.

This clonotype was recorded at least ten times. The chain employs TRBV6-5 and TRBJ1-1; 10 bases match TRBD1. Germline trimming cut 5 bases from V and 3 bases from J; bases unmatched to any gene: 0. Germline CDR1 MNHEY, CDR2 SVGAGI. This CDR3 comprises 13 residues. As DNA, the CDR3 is TGTGCCAGCAGTGGGACAGGGGACACTGAAGCTTTCTTT. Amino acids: CASSGTGDTEAFF.

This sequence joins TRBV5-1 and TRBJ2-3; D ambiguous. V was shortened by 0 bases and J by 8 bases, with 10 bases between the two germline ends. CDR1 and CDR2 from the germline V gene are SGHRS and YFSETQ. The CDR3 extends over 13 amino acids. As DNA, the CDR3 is TGCGCCAGCAGCTTGGCCCTTGGGTTTACGCAGTATTTT. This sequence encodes CASSLALGFTQYF.

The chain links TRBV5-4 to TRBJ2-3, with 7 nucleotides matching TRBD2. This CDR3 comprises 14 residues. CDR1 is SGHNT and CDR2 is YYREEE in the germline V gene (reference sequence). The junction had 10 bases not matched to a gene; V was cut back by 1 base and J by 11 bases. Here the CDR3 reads CASSLRASGIKQYF. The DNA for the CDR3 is TGTGCCAGCAGCTTGAGAGCCAGCGGGATTAAGCAGTATTTT.

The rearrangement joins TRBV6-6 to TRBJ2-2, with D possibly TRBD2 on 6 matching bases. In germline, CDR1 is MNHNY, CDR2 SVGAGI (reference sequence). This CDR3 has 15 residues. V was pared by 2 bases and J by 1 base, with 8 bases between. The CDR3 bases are TGTGCCAGCAGTTACCGGCGGGAGAACACCGGGGAGCTGTTTTTT. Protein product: CASSYRRENTGELFF.